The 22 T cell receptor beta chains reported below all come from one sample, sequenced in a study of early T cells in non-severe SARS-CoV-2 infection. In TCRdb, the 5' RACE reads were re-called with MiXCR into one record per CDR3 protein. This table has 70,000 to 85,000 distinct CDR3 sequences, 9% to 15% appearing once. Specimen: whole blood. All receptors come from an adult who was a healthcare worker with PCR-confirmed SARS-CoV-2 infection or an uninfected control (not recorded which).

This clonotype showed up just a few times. In DNA form, the CDR3 reads TGCAGCGTTGTCACAGGGGGTAATGGTCTAGCTTTCTTT. This gives the protein CSVVTGGNGLAFF. The genes are TRBV29-1 and TRBJ1-1; 8 bases match TRBD1. Looked up from germline, CDR1 is SQVTM and CDR2 is ANQGSEA. CDR3 length: 13 amino acids. Germline trimming cut 4 bases from V and 10 bases from J; bases unmatched to any gene: 11.

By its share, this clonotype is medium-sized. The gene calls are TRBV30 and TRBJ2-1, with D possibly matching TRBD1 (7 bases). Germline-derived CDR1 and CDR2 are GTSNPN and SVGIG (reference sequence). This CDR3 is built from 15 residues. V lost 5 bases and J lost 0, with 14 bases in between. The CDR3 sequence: CAWWRGPSSYNEQFF. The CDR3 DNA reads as TGTGCCTGGTGGAGGGGGCCAAGCTCCTACAATGAGCAGTTCTTC.

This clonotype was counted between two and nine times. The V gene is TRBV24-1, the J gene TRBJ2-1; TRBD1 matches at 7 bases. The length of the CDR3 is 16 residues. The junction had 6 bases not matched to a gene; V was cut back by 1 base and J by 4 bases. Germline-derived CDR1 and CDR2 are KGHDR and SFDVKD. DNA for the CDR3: TGTGCCACCAGTGATTTTCGAGGGGGCTCTTACAATGAGCAGTTCTTC. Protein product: CATSDFRGGSYNEQFF.

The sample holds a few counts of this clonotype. The CDR3 is CASSLSAGYPTDTQYF. The DNA for the CDR3 is TGTGCCAGCAGCTTAAGTGCAGGGTATCCTACAGATACGCAGTATTTT. The chain has TRBV7-9 and TRBJ2-3; the D gene is possibly TRBD1 (5 bases). With 2 bases removed from V and 3 bases from J, the gap between germline ends came to 15 bases. Germline CDR1 and CDR2: SEHNR and FQNEAQ (reference sequence). The CDR3 consists of 16 residues. Combining the CDR3 with reference TRBV7-9 and TRBJ2-3 gives the whole variable domain DTGVSQNPRHKITKRGQNVTFRCDPISEHNRLYWYRQTLGQGPEFLTYFQNEAQLEKSRLLSDRFSAERPKGSFSTLEIQRTEQGDSAMYLCASSLSAGYPTDTQYFGPGTRLTVL.

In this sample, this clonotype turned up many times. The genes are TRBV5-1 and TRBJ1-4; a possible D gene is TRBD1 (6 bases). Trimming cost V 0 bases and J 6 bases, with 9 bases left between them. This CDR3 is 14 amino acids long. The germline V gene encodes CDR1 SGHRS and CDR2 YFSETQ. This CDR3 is CASSLEAGDEKLFF. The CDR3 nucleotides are TGCGCCAGCAGCTTGGAGGCAGGGGATGAAAAACTGTTTTTT.

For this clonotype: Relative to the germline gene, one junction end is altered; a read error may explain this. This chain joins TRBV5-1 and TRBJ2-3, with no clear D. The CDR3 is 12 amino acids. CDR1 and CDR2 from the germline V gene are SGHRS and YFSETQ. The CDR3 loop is CTSSSDADTQYF. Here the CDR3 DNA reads TGCACCAGCAGCTCAGACGCCGACACGCAGTATTTT.

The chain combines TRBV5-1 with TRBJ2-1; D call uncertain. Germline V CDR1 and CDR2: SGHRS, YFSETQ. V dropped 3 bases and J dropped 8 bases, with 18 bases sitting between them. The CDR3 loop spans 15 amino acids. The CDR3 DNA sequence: TGCGCCAGCAGCTCGGCCCCTCTAGGAGCAGATGAGCAGTTCTTC. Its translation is CASSSAPLGADEQFF. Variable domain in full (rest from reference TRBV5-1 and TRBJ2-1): KAGVTQTPRYLIKTRGQQVTLSCSPISGHRSVSWYQQTPGQGLQFLFEYFSETQRNKGNFPGRFSGRQFSNSRSEMNVSTLELGDSALYLCASSSAPLGADEQFFGPGTRLTVL.

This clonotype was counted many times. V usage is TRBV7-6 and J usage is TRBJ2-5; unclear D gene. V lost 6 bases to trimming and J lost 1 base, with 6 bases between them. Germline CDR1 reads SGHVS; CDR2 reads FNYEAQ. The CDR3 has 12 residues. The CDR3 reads CASSRSQETQYF. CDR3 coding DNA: TGTGCCAGCAGTCGCAGCCAAGAGACCCAGTACTTC.

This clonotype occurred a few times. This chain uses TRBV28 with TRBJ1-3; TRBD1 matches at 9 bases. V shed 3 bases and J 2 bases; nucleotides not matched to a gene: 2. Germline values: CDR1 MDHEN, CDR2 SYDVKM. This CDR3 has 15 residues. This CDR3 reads CASSFRDRAGNTIYF. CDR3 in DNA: TGTGCCAGCAGTTTCCGGGACAGGGCTGGAAACACCATATATTTT.

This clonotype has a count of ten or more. The DNA for the CDR3 is TGTGCCAGCAGTTTGGCGGGAGGGCCGAGTGAGCAGTACTTC. Its translation is CASSLAGGPSEQYF. The chain links TRBV27 to TRBJ2-7; 9 bases match TRBD2. J gave up 7 bases and V 3 bases, and 7 bases lay outside the gene matches. The CDR3 loop spans 14 amino acids. Germline loops: CDR1 MNHEY, CDR2 SMNVEV (reference sequence).

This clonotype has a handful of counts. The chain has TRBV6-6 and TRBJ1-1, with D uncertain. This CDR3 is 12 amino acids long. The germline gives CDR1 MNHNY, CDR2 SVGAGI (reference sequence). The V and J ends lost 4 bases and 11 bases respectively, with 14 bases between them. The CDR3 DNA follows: TGTGCCAGCAGTTCCCAACAGTTCAAGGCTTTCTTT. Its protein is CASSSQQFKAFF.

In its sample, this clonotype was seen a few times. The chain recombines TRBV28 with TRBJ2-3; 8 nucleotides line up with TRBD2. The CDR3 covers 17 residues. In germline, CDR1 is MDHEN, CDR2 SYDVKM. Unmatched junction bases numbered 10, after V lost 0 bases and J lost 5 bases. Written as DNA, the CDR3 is TGTGCCAGCAGTTTATGGCCAGCGGGAGAGTCAGGAGATACGCAGTATTTT. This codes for CASSLWPAGESGDTQYF.

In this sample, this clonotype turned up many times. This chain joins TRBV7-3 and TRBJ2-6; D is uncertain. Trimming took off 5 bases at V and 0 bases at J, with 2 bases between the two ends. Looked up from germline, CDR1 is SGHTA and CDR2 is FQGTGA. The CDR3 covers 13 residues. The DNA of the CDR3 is TGTGCCAGCAGCACCTCTGGGGCCAACGTCCTGACTTTC. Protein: CASSTSGANVLTF.

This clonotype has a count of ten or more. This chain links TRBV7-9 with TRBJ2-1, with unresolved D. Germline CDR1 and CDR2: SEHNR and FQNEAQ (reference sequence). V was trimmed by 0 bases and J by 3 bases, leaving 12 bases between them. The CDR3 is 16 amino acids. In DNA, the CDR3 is TGTGCCAGCAGCTTAGCCCGGTCGGTTTTCTACAATGAGCAGTTCTTC. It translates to CASSLARSVFYNEQFF.

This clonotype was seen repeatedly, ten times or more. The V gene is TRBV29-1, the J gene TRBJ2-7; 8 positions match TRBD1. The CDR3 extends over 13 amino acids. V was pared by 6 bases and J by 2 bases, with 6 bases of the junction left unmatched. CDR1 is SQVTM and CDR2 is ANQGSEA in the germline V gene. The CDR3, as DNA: TGCAGCGTGATCGGGGACAGGACCTACGAGCAGTACTTC. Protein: CSVIGDRTYEQYF.

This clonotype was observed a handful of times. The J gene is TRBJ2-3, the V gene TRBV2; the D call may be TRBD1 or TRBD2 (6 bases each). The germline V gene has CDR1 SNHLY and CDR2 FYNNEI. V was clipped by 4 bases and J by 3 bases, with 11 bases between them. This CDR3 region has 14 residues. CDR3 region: CASSVGGLTDTQYF. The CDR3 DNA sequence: TGTGCCAGCAGTGTGGGGGGCCTGACAGATACGCAGTATTTT.

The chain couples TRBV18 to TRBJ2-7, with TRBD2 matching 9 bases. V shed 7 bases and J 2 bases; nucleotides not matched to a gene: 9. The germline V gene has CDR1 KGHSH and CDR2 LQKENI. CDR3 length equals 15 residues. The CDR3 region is CASLRRAGGTYEQYF. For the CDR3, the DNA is TGTGCCAGCTTGAGGAGAGCGGGAGGTACCTACGAGCAGTACTTC.

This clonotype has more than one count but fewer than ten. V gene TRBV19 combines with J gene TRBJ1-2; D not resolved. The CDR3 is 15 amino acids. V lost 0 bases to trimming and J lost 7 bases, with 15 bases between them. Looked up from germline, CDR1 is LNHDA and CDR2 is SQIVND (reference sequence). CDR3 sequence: CASSIDRTGGSGYTF. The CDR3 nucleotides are TGTGCCAGTAGTATAGATCGGACTGGCGGGAGTGGCTACACCTTC. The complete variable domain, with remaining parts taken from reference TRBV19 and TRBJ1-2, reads DGGITQSPKYLFRKEGQNVTLSCEQNLNHDAMYWYRQDPGQGLRLIYYSQIVNDFQKGDIAEGYSVSREKKESFPLTVTSAQKNPTAFYLCASSIDRTGGSGYTFGSGTRLTVV.

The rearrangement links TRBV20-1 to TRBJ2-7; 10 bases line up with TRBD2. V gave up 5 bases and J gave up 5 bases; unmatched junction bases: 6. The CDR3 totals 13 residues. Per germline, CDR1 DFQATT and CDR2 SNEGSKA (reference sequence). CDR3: CSARSGGGHEQYF. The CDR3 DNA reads TGCAGTGCTCGGAGCGGGGGGGGCCACGAGCAGTACTTC.

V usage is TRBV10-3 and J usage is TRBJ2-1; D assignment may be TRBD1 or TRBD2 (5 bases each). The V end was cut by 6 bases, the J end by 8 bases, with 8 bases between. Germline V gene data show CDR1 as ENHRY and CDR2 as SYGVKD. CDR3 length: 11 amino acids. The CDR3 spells CAIRGRDEQFF. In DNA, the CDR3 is TGTGCCATCAGGGGACGGGATGAGCAGTTCTTC.

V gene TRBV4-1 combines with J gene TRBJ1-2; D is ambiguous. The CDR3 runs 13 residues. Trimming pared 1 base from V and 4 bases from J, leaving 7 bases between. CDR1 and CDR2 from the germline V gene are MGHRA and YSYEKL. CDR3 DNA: TGCGCCAGCAGCCAAGGAGGGTCCTATGGCTACACCTTC. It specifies CASSQGGSYGYTF.

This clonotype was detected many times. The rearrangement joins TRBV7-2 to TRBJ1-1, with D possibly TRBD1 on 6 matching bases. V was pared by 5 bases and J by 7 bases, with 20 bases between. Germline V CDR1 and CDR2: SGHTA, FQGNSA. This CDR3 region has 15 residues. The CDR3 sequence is CASSAAPTGMGEAFF. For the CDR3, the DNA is TGTGCCAGCAGCGCGGCCCCCACAGGGATGGGTGAAGCTTTCTTT.